These 18 T cell receptor beta chains share one sample of origin, sequenced in a study of post-analysis software for immune sequencing data. Study observations and caveats: TRBV segments more frequent in patients than in controls numbered several and included TRBV5-6, TRBV5-1 and TRBV20-1.

Tagging with unique molecular identifiers was a feature of the TCR beta cDNA libraries. TCRdb independently ran MiXCR on the PCR reads; one entry per CDR3 protein. The table lists hundreds of thousands of distinct CDR3 sequences, about 27% of them singletons, with roughly 0.53% in the top ten. No antigen has been identified for these receptors. The source material was blood. These receptors originate from a girl aged 5 to 17 with multiple sclerosis.

The J gene is TRBJ2-1, the V gene TRBV7-2, with D possibly being TRBD1 or TRBD2 (5 bases each). The CDR3 loop spans 16 amino acids. With 0 bases removed from V and 7 bases from J, the gap between germline ends came to 16 bases. CDR1 is SGHTA and CDR2 is FQGNSA in the germline V gene. The CDR3 sequence: CASSLAFTGPLNEQFF. Here the CDR3 DNA reads TGTGCCAGCAGCTTAGCATTTACGGGACCTTTAAATGAGCAGTTCTTC.

The CDR3 reads CASSTGLAGNTGELFF. Here the CDR3 DNA reads TGTGCCAGCTCAACGGGACTAGCGGGGAACACCGGGGAGCTGTTTTTT. The J gene is TRBJ2-2, the V gene TRBV18; 12 positions match TRBD2. CDR3 size: 16 residues. The ends lost 5 bases at V and 1 base at J; junction bases unmatched: 2. Germline values: CDR1 KGHSH, CDR2 LQKENI.

This clonotype was observed a single time. A junction end diverges from the germline sequence, so it may reflect a read error. V is TRBV24-1 and J is TRBJ2-3; either TRBD1 or TRBD2 may supply D (5 bases each). CDR3 size: 16 residues. Germline V gene sequence: CDR1 KGHDR, CDR2 SFDVKD. This CDR3 is CATSNLRGAFTDTQYF. The CDR3 DNA sequence: TGTGCCACCAGTAATTTGCGAGGGGCATTCACAGATACGCAGTATTTT.

This clonotype appeared a few times. The V and J genes are TRBV6-1 and TRBJ1-2; tentatively, D is TRBD1 (5 bases). Germline loops: CDR1 MNHNS, CDR2 SASEGT. Trimming pared 10 bases from V and 4 bases from J, leaving 19 bases between. The CDR3 is made up of 14 amino acids. CDR3 sequence: CATYPGASGYGYTF. CDR3 in DNA: TGTGCCACCTACCCCGGGGCAAGCGGCTATGGCTACACCTTC.

This clonotype was counted between two and nine times. The chain employs TRBV20-1 and TRBJ2-7; D unresolved. The V and J ends lost 0 bases and 2 bases respectively, with 14 bases between them. Germline CDR1 reads DFQATT; CDR2 reads SNEGSKA (reference sequence). This CDR3 region has 15 residues. The CDR3 DNA sequence: TGCAGTGCTAGAGAGGCCCTGAGTCTACCCTACGAGCAGTACTTC. Its protein is CSAREALSLPYEQYF.

The rearrangement links TRBV3-1 to TRBJ1-1, with D perhaps matching TRBD1 (5 bases). Germline CDR1 LGHDT, CDR2 YNNKEL (reference sequence). Trimming took off 4 bases at V and 9 bases at J, with 18 bases between the two ends. The CDR3 is 14 residues long. The CDR3 spells CASSPSNRDGKAFF. The CDR3, as DNA: TGTGCCAGCAGCCCCTCGAACCGGGACGGGAAAGCTTTCTTT.

The genes are TRBV9 and TRBJ2-5; D not resolved. The DNA matches TRBJ2-7 better at its end, which makes the J call doubtful. The CDR3 is 15 residues long. Germline V gives CDR1 SGDLS, CDR2 YYNGEE. This chain's CDR3 is CASSPRTAHSLEQYF. The CDR3 DNA sequence: TGTGCCAGCAGTCCTCGGACGGCGCACTCCCTCGAGCAGTACTTC.

On this clonotype itself: At one end, the junction sequence differs from germline, possibly due to a read error. CDR3 in DNA: TGTGTCAGCAGTCGACAAGAGACCCAGTACTTC. Residues: CVSSRQETQYF. The chain links TRBV6-2 or TRBV6-3 to TRBJ2-4, with D hard to call. Judging by the DNA end, TRBJ2-5 fits better; the J call may be wrong. The germline V gene has CDR1 MNHEY and CDR2 SVGEGT. The CDR3 covers 11 residues.

This chain joins TRBV5-1 and TRBJ1-4; D is uncertain. Germline assignment: CDR1 SGHRS and CDR2 YFSETQ. The CDR3 contains 15 residues. Trimming took off 2 bases at V and 3 bases at J, with 11 bases between the two ends. Written as DNA, the CDR3 is TGCGCCAGCAGCTTAGTCCCTTCGGCTAATGAAAAACTGTTTTTT. This gives the protein CASSLVPSANEKLFF. Together with reference TRBV5-1 and TRBJ1-4, the CDR3 gives the full variable domain: KAGVTQTPRYLIKTRGQQVTLSCSPISGHRSVSWYQQTPGQGLQFLFEYFSETQRNKGNFPGRFSGRQFSNSRSEMNVSTLELGDSALYLCASSLVPSANEKLFFGSGTQLSVL.

This clonotype was counted only a few times. This sequence joins TRBV29-1 and TRBJ1-2, with D unresolved. CDR3 length equals 12 residues. The V and J ends lost 1 base and 4 bases respectively, with 7 bases between them. The germline gives CDR1 SQVTM, CDR2 ANQGSEA. The CDR3 DNA sequence: TGCAGCGTTGAAGGAGGAGCCTATGGCTACACCTTC. This translates into CSVEGGAYGYTF.

The sample holds a few counts of this clonotype. J is TRBJ2-5 and V is TRBV7-2; TRBD2 matches at 7 bases. Germline CDR1 SGHTA, CDR2 FQGNSA. The CDR3 runs 15 residues. V was pared by 6 bases and J by 11 bases, with 18 bases of the junction left unmatched. The CDR3: CASRSAGREEGEQYF. CDR3 in DNA: TGTGCCAGCAGATCCGCGGGGAGGGAGGAAGGAGAGCAGTACTTC.

V is TRBV4-3 and J is TRBJ2-3; D gene unclear. Germline CDR1 is LGHNA and CDR2 is YSLEER. The V gene lost 1 base and the J gene lost 1 base, with 12 bases spanning the gap. This CDR3 has 16 residues. This CDR3 reads CASSQGTYTGTDTQYF. CDR3 in DNA: TGCGCCAGCAGCCAAGGTACCTATACCGGCACAGATACGCAGTATTTT.

This chain uses TRBV27 with TRBJ2-1, with a weak D call TRBD1 (5 bases). Germline V gene lookup returns CDR1 MNHEY and CDR2 SMNVEV (reference sequence). Trimming took 4 bases from V and 9 from J, leaving 10 bases between them. The CDR3 extends over 12 amino acids. This CDR3 is CASSSGIGEQFF. The CDR3 region has the DNA TGTGCCAGCAGTTCAGGGATTGGTGAGCAGTTCTTC.

The table lists this clonotype with a few counts. The V gene is TRBV5-5, the J gene TRBJ1-2; D may be TRBD1 (5 bases). Germline V lookup: CDR1 SGHKS, CDR2 YYEKEE (reference sequence). The length of the CDR3 is 14 residues. The germline V and J ends were trimmed by 4 bases and 7 bases, with 17 bases remaining between them. CDR3 loop: CASSPWTGTRGYTF. CDR3 nucleotides: TGTGCCAGCAGCCCGTGGACCGGGACGCGTGGCTACACCTTC.

This clonotype has just a few counts. The V and J genes are TRBV25-1 and TRBJ1-6, with TRBD1 matching over 9 bases. Trimming at V came to 4 bases and at J to 5 bases, leaving 0 bases not matched to a gene. In germline, CDR1 is MGHDK, CDR2 SYGVNS. This CDR3 has 14 residues. CDR3 residues: CASSGTGDNSPLHF. DNA for the CDR3: TGTGCCAGCAGTGGGACAGGGGATAATTCACCCCTCCACTTT.

Only a few counts were recorded for this clonotype. The chain carries TRBV29-1 and TRBJ2-1; D is unresolved. CDR1 and CDR2 from the germline V gene are SQVTM and ANQGSEA. The CDR3 is 15 residues long. Trimming pared 5 bases from V and 0 bases from J, leaving 14 bases between. CDR3 sequence (DNA): TGCAGCGTTCAGCTCGACGCGAGCTCCTACAATGAGCAGTTCTTC. Amino acid sequence: CSVQLDASSYNEQFF.

There are a few counts of this clonotype. The gene calls are TRBV4-1 and TRBJ2-5; no definite D call. CDR1 is MGHRA and CDR2 is YSYEKL in the germline V gene. The V gene lost 1 base and the J gene lost 2 bases, with 11 bases spanning the gap. The CDR3 runs 15 residues. This CDR3 reads CASSQVRQVQETQYF. The CDR3 DNA reads TGCGCCAGCAGCCAAGTTCGGCAGGTTCAAGAGACCCAGTACTTC.

This sequence joins TRBV3-1 and TRBJ2-5, with TRBD2 matching over 7 bases. J gave up 4 bases and V 4 bases, and 9 bases lay outside the gene matches. The germline V gene encodes CDR1 LGHDT and CDR2 YNNKEL (reference sequence). The CDR3 runs to 15 residues. CDR3 region: CASSRFSGRGETQYF. The CDR3 DNA is TGTGCCAGCAGCCGCTTTTCGGGGAGGGGAGAGACCCAGTACTTC.